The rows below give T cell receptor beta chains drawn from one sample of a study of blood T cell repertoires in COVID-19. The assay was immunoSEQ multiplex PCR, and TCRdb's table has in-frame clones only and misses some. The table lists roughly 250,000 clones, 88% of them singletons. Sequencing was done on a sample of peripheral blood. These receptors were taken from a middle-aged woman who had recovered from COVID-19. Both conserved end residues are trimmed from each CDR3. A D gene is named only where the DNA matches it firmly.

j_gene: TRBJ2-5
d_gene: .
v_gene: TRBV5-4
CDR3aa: ASSLVGVQETQY

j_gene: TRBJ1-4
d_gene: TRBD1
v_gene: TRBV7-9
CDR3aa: ASSSQGATNEKLF

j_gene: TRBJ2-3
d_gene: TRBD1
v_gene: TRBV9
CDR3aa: ASSPDRGAIDTQY

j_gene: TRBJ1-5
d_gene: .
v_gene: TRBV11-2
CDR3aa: ASSLSGGGQPQH

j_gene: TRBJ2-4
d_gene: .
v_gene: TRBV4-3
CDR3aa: ASSPRLAKNIQY

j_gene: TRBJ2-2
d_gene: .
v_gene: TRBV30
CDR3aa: AWSVGNTGELF

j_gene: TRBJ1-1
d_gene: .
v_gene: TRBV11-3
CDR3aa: ASSRPYGGTEAF

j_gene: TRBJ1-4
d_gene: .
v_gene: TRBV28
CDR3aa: ASSDAGEKLF

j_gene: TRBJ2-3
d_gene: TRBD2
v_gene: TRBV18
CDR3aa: ASSPLASGNTDTQY

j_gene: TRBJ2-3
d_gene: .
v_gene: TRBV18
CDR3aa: ASSPLGLRTDTQY

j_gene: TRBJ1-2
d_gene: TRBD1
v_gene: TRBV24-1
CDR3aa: ATSDFGGQPNYGYT

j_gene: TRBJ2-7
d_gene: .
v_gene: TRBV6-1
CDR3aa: ASSEAGGRAY

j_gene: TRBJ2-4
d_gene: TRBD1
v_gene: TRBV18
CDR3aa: ASSPDRAQPPLKLAKNIQY

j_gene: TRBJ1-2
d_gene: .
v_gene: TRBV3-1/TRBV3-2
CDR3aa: ASSQASNYGYT

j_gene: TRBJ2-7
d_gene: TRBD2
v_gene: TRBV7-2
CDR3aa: ASSSASGAPNEQY

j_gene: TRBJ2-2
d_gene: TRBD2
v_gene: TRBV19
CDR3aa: ASMGTSGLGELF

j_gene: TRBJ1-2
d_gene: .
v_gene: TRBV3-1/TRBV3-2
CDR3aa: ASSQWEGGGYT

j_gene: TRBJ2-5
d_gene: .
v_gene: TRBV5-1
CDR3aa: ASSLAMETQY

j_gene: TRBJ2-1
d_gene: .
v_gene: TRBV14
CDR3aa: ASSQLRGSGEVANNEQF

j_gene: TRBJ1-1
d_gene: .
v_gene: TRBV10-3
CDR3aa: AISEGAHPEAF

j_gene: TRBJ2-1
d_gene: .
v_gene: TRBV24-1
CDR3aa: ATSDPGASSYNEQF

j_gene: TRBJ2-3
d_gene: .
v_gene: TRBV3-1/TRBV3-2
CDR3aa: ASSGGGSSTDTQY

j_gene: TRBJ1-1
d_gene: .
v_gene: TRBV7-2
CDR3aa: ASSLGVTGTEAF

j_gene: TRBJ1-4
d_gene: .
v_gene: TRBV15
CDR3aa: AATSGGREKLF

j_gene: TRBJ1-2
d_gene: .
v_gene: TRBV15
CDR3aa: ATSREGGVNYGYT

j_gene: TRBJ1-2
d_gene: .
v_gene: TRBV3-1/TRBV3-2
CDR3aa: ASSQAAGGGYGYT

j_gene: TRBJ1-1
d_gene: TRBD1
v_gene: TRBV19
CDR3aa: ASSPPGQGAGAF

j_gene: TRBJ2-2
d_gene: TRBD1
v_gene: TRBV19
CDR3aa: ASRDGQGNAGELF

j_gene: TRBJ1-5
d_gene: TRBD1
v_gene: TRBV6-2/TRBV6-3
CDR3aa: ASSYQGVQPQH

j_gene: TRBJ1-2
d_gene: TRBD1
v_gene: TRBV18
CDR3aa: ASSPLSTGTGFYGYT

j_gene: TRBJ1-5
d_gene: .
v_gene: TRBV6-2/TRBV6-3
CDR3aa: ASSSDTSGNQPQH

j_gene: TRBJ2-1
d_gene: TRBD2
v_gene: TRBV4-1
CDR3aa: ASSQGAGGGYNEQF

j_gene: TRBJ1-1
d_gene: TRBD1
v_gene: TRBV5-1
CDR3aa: ASSWGQTNTEAF

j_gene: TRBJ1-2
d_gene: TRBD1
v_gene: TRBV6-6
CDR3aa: ASQARGQAGYT

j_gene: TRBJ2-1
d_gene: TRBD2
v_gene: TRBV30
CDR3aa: AWSAPGLAGWSSYNEQF

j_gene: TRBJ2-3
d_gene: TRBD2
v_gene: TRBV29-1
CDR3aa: SVPPSGIGTQY

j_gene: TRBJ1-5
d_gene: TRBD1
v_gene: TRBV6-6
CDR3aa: ASSPWTGGGYSNQPQH

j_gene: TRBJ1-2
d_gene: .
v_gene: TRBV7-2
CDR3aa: ASSVGLGANYGYT

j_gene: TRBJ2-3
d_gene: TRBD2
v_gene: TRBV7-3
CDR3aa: ASSLTGLAHRWDTQY

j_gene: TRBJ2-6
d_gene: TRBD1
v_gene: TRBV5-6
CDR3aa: ASQEQGRGANVLT

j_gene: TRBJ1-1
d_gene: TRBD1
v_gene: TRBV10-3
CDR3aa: AISEPPGQGVTEAF

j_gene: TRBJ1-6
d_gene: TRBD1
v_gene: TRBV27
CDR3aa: ASSLGGQGTSPLH

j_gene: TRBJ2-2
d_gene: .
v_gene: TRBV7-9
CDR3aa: ASSPLRGTGELF

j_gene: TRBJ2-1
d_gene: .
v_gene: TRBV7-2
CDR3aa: ASSSQAVRGNEQF

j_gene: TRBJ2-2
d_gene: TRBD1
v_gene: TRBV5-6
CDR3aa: ASSSTGRNTGELF

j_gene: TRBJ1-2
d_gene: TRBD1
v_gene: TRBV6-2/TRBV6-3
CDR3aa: ASSYRTGQGDYGYT

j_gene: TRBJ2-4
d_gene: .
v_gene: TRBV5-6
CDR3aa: ASSKNMRLAKNIQY

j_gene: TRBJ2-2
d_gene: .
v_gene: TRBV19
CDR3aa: ASSVAANTGELF

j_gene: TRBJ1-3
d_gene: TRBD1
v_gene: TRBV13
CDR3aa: ASSSAARGIAGNTIY

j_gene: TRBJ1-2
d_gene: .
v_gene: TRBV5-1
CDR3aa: ASSDLGTAYGYT

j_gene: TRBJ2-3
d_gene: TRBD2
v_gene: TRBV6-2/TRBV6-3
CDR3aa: ASSWGTTHRGDTQY

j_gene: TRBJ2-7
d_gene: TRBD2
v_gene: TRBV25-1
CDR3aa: ASSGTRGRMGEQY

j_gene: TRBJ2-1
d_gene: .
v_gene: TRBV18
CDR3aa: ASSRGQGPYNEQF

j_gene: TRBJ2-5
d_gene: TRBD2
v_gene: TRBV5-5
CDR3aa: ASRAGTSGRAAETQY

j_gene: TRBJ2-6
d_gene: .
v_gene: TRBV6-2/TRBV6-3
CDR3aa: ASSYQGSGANVLT

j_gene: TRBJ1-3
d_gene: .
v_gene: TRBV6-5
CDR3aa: ASSWGPSRGNTIY

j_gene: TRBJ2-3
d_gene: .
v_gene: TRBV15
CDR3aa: ATSRQGITDTQY

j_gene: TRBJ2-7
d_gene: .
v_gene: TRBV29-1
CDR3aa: SVEGQGGYEQY

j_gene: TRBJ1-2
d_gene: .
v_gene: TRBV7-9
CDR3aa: ASSLGAGPYGYT

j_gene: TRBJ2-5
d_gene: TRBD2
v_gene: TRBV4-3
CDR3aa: ASSQARLAGEIQETQY